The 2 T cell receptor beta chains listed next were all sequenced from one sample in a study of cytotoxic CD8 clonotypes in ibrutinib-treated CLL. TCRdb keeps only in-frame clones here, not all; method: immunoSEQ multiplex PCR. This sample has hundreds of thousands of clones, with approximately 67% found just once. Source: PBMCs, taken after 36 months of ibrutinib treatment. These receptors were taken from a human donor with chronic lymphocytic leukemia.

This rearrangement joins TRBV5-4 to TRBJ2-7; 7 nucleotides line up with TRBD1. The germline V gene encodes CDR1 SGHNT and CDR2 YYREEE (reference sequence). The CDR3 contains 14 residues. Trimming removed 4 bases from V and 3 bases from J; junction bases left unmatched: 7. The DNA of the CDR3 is TGTGCCAGCAGCAAGACAGGGATCGGCTACGAGCAGTACTTC. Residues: CASSKTGIGYEQYF.

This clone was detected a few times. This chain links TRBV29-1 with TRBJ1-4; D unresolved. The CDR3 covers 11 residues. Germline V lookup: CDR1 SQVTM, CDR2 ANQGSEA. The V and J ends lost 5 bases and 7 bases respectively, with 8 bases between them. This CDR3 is CSVLRAEKLFF. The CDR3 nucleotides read TGCAGCGTTTTGAGGGCTGAAAAACTGTTTTTT. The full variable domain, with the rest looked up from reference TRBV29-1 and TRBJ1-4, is SAVISQKPSRDICQRGTSLTIQCQVDSQVTMMFWYRQQPGQSLTLIATANQGSEATYESGFVIDKFPISRPNLTFSTLTVSNMSPEDSSIYLCSVLRAEKLFFGSGTQLSVL.